This T cell receptor (beta chain) was sequenced for a study of T cells in Graves' hyperthyroidism and ophthalmopathy. Study information: Peripheral blood draws took place at initial diagnosis, ahead of any treatment.

Between the trimmed V and J ends, which lost 5 bases and 4 bases, there was a span of 15 bases. The CDR3 totals 15 residues. Germline V CDR1 and CDR2: MDHEN, SYDVKM. This clonotype was detected ten times or more. RNA transcripts were the template for amplifying TCR beta CDR3 regions. Initially, a first-round RT-PCR of the TCR CDR3 employed the HTBI primer set. Each CDR3 protein gets one entry after TCRdb re-called the multiplex PCR reads with MiXCR. The profile covers hundreds of thousands of distinct CDR3 sequences, with more than 14% appearing a single time and roughly an eighth taken by the ten largest.

The TCR originated in a woman aged 45-59 years with Graves' ophthalmopathy. The chain recombines TRBV28 with TRBJ2-1; D remains ambiguous. Sequenced input: blood. Written as DNA, the CDR3 is TGTGCCAGCAGTCCCCACTACCAAATTTACAATGAGCAGTTCTTC. Translated, it gives CASSPHYQIYNEQFF.